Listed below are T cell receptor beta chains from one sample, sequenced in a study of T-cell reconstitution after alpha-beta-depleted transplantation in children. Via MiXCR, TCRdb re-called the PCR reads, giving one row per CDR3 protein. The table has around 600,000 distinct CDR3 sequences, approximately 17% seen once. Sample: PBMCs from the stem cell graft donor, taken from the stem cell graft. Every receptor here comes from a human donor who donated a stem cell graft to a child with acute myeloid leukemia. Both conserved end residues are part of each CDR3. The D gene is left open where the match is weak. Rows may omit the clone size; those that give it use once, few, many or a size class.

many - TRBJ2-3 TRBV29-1 TGCAGCGTTGGGGAGAGTAGGATCGCAGATACGCAGTATTTT CSVGESRIADTQYF
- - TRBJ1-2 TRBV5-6 TGTGCCAGCAGCCAACACGGAACCGACAGGAACTATGGCTACACCTTC CASSQHGTDRNYGYTF
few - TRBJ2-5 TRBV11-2 TGTGCCAGCAGCGATAGAATTGGGAGAGGTACCGGGTACCAAGAGACCCAGTACTTC CASSDRIGRGTGYQETQYF
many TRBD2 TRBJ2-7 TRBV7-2 TGTGCCAGCACCCAACGGCGGGGGGTTTCCTACGAGCAGTACTTC CASTQRRGVSYEQYF
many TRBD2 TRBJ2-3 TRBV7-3 TGTGCCAGCAGCTCCGGACTAGCGGGCACAGATACGCAGTATTTT CASSSGLAGTDTQYF
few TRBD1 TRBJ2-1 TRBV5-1 TGCGCCAGCAGCTTGGGTAGAGGGACAGGGATGATTAATGAGCAGTTCTTC CASSLGRGTGMINEQFF
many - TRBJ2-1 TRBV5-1 TGCGCCAGCAGCTTGTTGGCAAGGAATGAGCAGTTCTTC CASSLLARNEQFF
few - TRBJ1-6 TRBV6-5 TGTGCCAGCAGTTACTCAATAAGGGGAGCCTCACCCCTCCACTTT CASSYSIRGASPLHF
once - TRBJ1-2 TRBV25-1 TGTGCCAGCAGTATGGGGTCCTATGGCTACACCTTC CASSMGSYGYTF
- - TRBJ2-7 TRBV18 TGTGCCAGCTCACCCAGCCGGCAGGGGGGGTCCTACGAGCAGTACTTC CASSPSRQGGSYEQYF
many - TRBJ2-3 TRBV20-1 TGCAGTGCTGGGAGCGGGCACGGCGATACGCAGTATTTT CSAGSGHGDTQYF
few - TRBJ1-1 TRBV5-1 TGCGCCAGCAGCTTGGATGGGGACCCGAAGAACACTGAAGCTTTCTTT CASSLDGDPKNTEAFF
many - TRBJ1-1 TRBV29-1 TGCAGCGCGGGTTATGGGGCTGAAGCTTTCTTT CSAGYGAEAFF
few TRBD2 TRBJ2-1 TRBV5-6 TGTGCCAGCAGCTTGGGGCTAGCGGGGGGGCCCTGGGATGAGCAGTTCTTC CASSLGLAGGPWDEQFF
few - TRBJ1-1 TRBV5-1 TGCGCCAGCACAGGGACAACGGCATACACTGAAGCTTTCTTT CASTGTTAYTEAFF
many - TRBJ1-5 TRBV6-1 TGTGCCAGCAGGGGTTTCCAGGCTAGCAATCAGCCCCAGCATTTT CASRGFQASNQPQHF
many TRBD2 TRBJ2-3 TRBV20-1 TGCAGTGCTAGAGGGTCGAGCGGGGGGCCGACAGATACGCAGTATTTT CSARGSSGGPTDTQYF
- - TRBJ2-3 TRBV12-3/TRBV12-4 TGTGCCAGCAGTCCCAGGGCGGGTCACACAGATACGCAGTATTTT CASSPRAGHTDTQYF
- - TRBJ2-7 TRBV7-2 TGTGCCAGCAGCTTTCAGGGGCCCTACGAGCAGTACTTC CASSFQGPYEQYF
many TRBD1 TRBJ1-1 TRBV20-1 TGCAGTGCTTCATCTCTAACAGGGGAGGCTGAAGCTTTCTTT CSASSLTGEAEAFF
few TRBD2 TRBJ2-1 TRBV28 TGTGCCAGCAGGCTAGCGGGGTGGGATGAGCAGTTCTTC CASRLAGWDEQFF
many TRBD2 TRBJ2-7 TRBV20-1 TGCAGTGCCGTCTCCCTAGCGGTCTCCTACGAGCAGTACTTC CSAVSLAVSYEQYF
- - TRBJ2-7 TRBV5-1 TGCGCCAGCAGCTTGTACCCGGGAACCTACGAGCAGTACTTC CASSLYPGTYEQYF
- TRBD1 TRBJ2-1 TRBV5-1 TGCGCCAGCAGCCGGGGACAGGGCTTCGATGAGCAGTTCTTC CASSRGQGFDEQFF
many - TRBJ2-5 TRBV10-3 TGTGCCATCAGTGACGACCTCCTAGAGACCCAGTACTTC CAISDDLLETQYF
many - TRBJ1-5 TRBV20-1 TGCAGTGCTGGCCTAACTCATAGCAATCAGCCCCAGCATTTT CSAGLTHSNQPQHF
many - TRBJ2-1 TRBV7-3 TGTGCCAGCAGCTTTGAGCCGGCTCCCAATGAGCAGTTCTTC CASSFEPAPNEQFF
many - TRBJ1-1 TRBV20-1 TGCAGTGCTAGATGGGGGACCCGGAAGAACACTGAAGCTTTCTTT CSARWGTRKNTEAFF
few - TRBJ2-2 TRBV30 TGTGCCTGGAGTGTACGGGTTAGCGGGGAGCTGTTTTTT CAWSVRVSGELFF
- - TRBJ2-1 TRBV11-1 TGTGCCAGCAGCCCCTCCCGGCGGGGGCGCAACAATGAGCAGTTCTTC CASSPSRRGRNNEQFF
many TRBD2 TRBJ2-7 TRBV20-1 TGCAGTGCTAGAGATCTAGCTAGCGGGGGGGCCTACGAGCAGTACTTC CSARDLASGGAYEQYF
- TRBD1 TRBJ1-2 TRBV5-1 TGCGCCACCTCACAGGGGACAGGGGTATATGGCTACACCTTC CATSQGTGVYGYTF
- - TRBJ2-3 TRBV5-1 TGCGCCAGCTCGAGGGCCACAGATACGCAGTATTTT CASSRATDTQYF
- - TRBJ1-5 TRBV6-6 TGTGCCAGCAGTTACTTAACAGATAGCAATCAGCCCCAGCATTTT CASSYLTDSNQPQHF
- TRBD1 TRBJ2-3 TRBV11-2 TGTGCCAGCAGCCTAAACGACAGGGGGATCTGGGGCACAGATACGCAGTATTTT CASSLNDRGIWGTDTQYF
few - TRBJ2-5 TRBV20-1 TGCAGTGCTAGGAAGCAGTTCGGGACCCTAGAGACCCAGTACTTC CSARKQFGTLETQYF
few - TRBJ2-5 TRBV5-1 TGCGCCAGCAGCTTGGGCAGGGGCCAAGAGACCCAGTACTTC CASSLGRGQETQYF
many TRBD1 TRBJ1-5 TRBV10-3 TGTGCCAGTTGGGACAGCGATAGCAATCAGCCCCAGCATTTT CASWDSDSNQPQHF
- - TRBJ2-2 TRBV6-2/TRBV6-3 TGTGCCCTAGGGGGGGGCGGCATCTTTACGAACACCGGGGAGCTGTTTTTT CALGGGGIFTNTGELFF
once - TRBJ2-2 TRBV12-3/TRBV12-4 TGTGCCAGCATTGGGGGACCTGGCACCGGGGAGCTGTTTTTT CASIGGPGTGELFF
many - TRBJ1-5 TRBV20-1 TGCAGTGCTAGTTGGGCGGAGGGTCAGCCCCAGCATTTT CSASWAEGQPQHF
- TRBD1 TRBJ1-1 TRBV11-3 TGTGCCAGCAGTATCGGACAGGGCCCTGGAGCTTTCTTT CASSIGQGPGAFF
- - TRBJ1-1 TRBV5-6 TGTGCCAGCCAGGGCCCACAGCCAGCCACTGAAGCTTTCTTT CASQGPQPATEAFF
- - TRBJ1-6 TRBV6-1 TGTGCCAGCAGTGAACGCCAGAATGATTCACCCCTCCACTTT CASSERQNDSPLHF
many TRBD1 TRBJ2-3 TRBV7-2 TGTGCCAGCAGCAACCGACAGGGGAGTCGCGATACGCAGTATTTT CASSNRQGSRDTQYF
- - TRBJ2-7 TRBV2 TGTGCCAGCAGTGAAGTAGCCCGGCCATTAGGGCAGTACTTC CASSEVARPLGQYF